These 21 T cell receptor beta chains share one sample of origin, sequenced in a study of cytomegalovirus exposure and HLA in healthy donors. The PCR ran on 60 Vbeta and 13 Jbeta primers. This table comes from immunoSEQ multiplex PCR, and its TCRdb copy is limited to in-frame clones, with some not included. The sample records approximately 100,000 clones, 70% being singletons. Sequencing was done on a sample of PBMCs. These receptors all come from a man aged 40-49 years in good health and CMV-seropositive.

The chain has TRBV19 and TRBJ2-3, with 13 bases matching TRBD2. There are 18 residues in the CDR3. The J segment lost 7 bases and the V segment lost 3 bases, leaving 13 bases of the junction unmatched. Germline values: CDR1 LNHDA, CDR2 SQIVND (reference sequence). DNA for the CDR3: TGTGCCAGTAGTATCAAGGCCCGGACTAGCGGGAGTATGTATACGCAGTATTTT. This codes for CASSIKARTSGSMYTQYF.

This clone has a handful of counts. The J gene is TRBJ2-7, the V gene TRBV4-1; 12 nucleotides align to TRBD2. Losses at the gene ends were 3 bases for V and 0 bases for J; bases not matched to a gene: 3. Germline-derived CDR1 and CDR2 are MGHRA and YSYEKL. The CDR3 spans 16 residues. This CDR3 is CASSHPSGRDSYEQYV. In DNA, the CDR3 is TGCGCCAGCAGCCATCCTAGCGGGAGGGACTCCTACGAGCAGTACGTC.

J is TRBJ1-1 and V is TRBV5-5; no reliable D call. In germline, CDR1 is SGHKS, CDR2 YYEKEE (reference sequence). The CDR3 covers 15 residues. The V end lost 0 bases, the J end lost 2 bases, and 11 bases lay between the germline ends. The CDR3 coding sequence is TGTGCCAGCAGCTTGGCTATGCAATTTAACACTGAAGCTTTCTTT. Encoded protein: CASSLAMQFNTEAFF. Combining the CDR3 with reference TRBV5-5 and TRBJ1-1 gives the whole variable domain DAGVTQSPTHLIKTRGQQVTLRCSPISGHKSVSWYQQVLGQGPQFIFQYYEKEERGRGNFPDRFSARQFPNYSSELNVNALLLGDSALYLCASSLAMQFNTEAFFGQGTRLTVV.

The chain uses TRBV15 and TRBJ2-1; TRBD2 matches 11 bases. Losses at the gene ends were 0 bases for V and 3 bases for J; bases not matched to a gene: 10. Germline V CDR1 and CDR2: LNHNV, YYDKDF (reference sequence). The CDR3 contains 19 residues. The CDR3 bases are TGTGCCACCAGCAGAGATTTACTAGCGGGAGATCGACGCTACAATGAGCAGTTCTTC. Encoded protein: CATSRDLLAGDRRYNEQFF.

The chain has TRBV6-5 and TRBJ1-2; a weak D match, TRBD1 (5 bases). Trimming removed 4 bases at V and 2 bases at J, with 14 bases between. CDR3 length equals 15 residues. Germline V lookup: CDR1 MNHEY, CDR2 SVGAGI. CDR3 in amino acids: CASSLSRSGNYGYTF. CDR3 bases: TGTGCCAGCAGTTTATCCCGGTCAGGGAACTATGGCTACACCTTC.

CDR3 sequence reads: CASSLAGGRTKNIQYF. The CDR3, as DNA: TGTGCCAGCAGCTTAGCAGGGGGCCGAACCAAAAACATTCAGTACTTC. The gene calls are TRBV11-1 and TRBJ2-4, with 7 bases aligning to TRBD1. The CDR3 extends over 16 amino acids. Germline assignment: CDR1 SGHAT and CDR2 FQDESV (reference sequence). Losses at the gene ends were 0 bases for V and 2 bases for J; bases not matched to a gene: 4.

The table lists this clone with a few counts. The chain couples TRBV6-5 to TRBJ1-2; D is perhaps TRBD1 (5 bases). Trimming stripped 2 bases from V and 4 bases from J, with 14 bases between. The CDR3 loop spans 15 amino acids. Germline V gives CDR1 MNHEY, CDR2 SVGAGI. The CDR3 coding sequence is TGTGCCAGCAGTTACATTTCGCCAGGGCCCTATGGCTACACCTTC. Protein product: CASSYISPGPYGYTF.

The V gene is TRBV29-1, the J gene TRBJ2-5; D is possibly TRBD2 (5 bases). Trimming took off 7 bases at V and 0 bases at J, with 15 bases between the two ends. CDR1 is SQVTM and CDR2 is ANQGSEA in the germline V gene. The CDR3 totals 14 residues. Written as DNA, the CDR3 is TGCAGCGCCCAAGGAGGAGACTACCAAGAGACCCAGTACTTC. Translation: CSAQGGDYQETQYF.

The rearrangement joins TRBV9 to TRBJ2-5; 11 bases agree with TRBD2. The germline V gene encodes CDR1 SGDLS and CDR2 YYNGEE. The CDR3 has 17 residues. The trim removed 0 bases at V and 5 bases at J, leaving 9 bases unmatched. The CDR3 here is CASSVVAGGPSGETQYF. CDR3 DNA: TGTGCCAGCAGCGTAGTAGCGGGAGGGCCCTCGGGGGAGACCCAGTACTTC.

The chain joins TRBV6-6 to TRBJ1-3, with TRBD1 as a possible D gene (6 bases). The V end was cut by 8 bases, the J end by 0 bases, with 17 bases between. The CDR3 is 16 residues long. Looked up from germline, CDR1 is MNHNY and CDR2 is SVGAGI (reference sequence). This chain's CDR3 is CASLNRDTGSGNTIYF. The CDR3 DNA reads TGTGCCAGCTTAAACCGGGACACCGGCTCTGGAAACACCATATATTTT.

This clone was picked up a small number of times. The chain couples TRBV7-2 to TRBJ2-1, with D possibly matching TRBD2 (6 bases). Trimming took 1 base from V and 0 from J, leaving 10 bases between them. This CDR3 has 16 residues. Germline CDR1 is SGHTA and CDR2 is FQGNSA. CDR3 DNA sequence: TGTGCCAGCAGCTTAGGGGTCGGGAGCTCCTACAATGAGCAGTTCTTC. Translation: CASSLGVGSSYNEQFF.

V and J are TRBV27 and TRBJ2-1; 7 positions agree with TRBD2. This CDR3 region has 13 residues. J gave up 8 bases and V 5 bases, and 6 bases lay outside the gene matches. Germline CDR1 reads MNHEY; CDR2 reads SMNVEV (reference sequence). CDR3 bases: TGTGCCAGCAGTCCTCAAGCGGGATATGAGCAGTTCTTC. Protein: CASSPQAGYEQFF.

There are a few counts of this clone. The chain has TRBV7-2 and TRBJ2-5; tentative D call: TRBD2 (5 bases). The CDR3 spans 15 residues. V lost 5 bases and J 5 bases, leaving 18 bases between the germline ends. Germline CDR1 reads SGHTA; CDR2 reads FQGNSA. In DNA form, the CDR3 reads TGTGCCAGCAGCCTTGGGCGGGTTCTAGGGGAGACCCAGTACTTC. Its translation is CASSLGRVLGETQYF.

This chain connects TRBV30 to TRBJ1-4; 8 positions match TRBD1. Looked up from germline, CDR1 is GTSNPN and CDR2 is SVGIG (reference sequence). The CDR3 loop spans 14 amino acids. V was clipped by 1 base and J by 8 bases; unmatched bases: 6. The CDR3 bases are TGTGCCTGGAGTGCCGGGACAGGAGGCGAAAAACTGTTTTTT. This codes for CAWSAGTGGEKLFF.

The chain recombines TRBV19 with TRBJ1-1, with no clear D. V lost 6 bases to trimming and J lost 4 bases, with 24 bases between them. Germline assignment: CDR1 LNHDA and CDR2 SQIVND (reference sequence). This CDR3 region has 17 residues. The CDR3 region is CASSWVLFLERVTEAFF. For the CDR3, the DNA is TGTGCCAGTAGCTGGGTACTTTTCCTCGAGAGGGTCACTGAAGCTTTCTTT. Looking up the rest from reference TRBV19 and TRBJ1-1 gives the full variable domain: DGGITQSPKYLFRKEGQNVTLSCEQNLNHDAMYWYRQDPGQGLRLIYYSQIVNDFQKGDIAEGYSVSREKKESFPLTVTSAQKNPTAFYLCASSWVLFLERVTEAFFGQGTRLTVV.

This rearrangement joins TRBV28 to TRBJ2-1; maybe TRBD1 (6 bases). CDR1 is MDHEN and CDR2 is SYDVKM in the germline V gene. The V end was cut by 3 bases, the J end by 6 bases, with 12 bases between. The CDR3 covers 14 residues. CDR3 region: CASSFRGTSNEQFF. CDR3 nucleotides: TGTGCCAGCAGTTTTAGGGGGACCAGCAATGAGCAGTTCTTC.

V is TRBV4-1 and J is TRBJ2-7; TRBD1 is a possible D gene (5 bases). Germline CDR1 MGHRA, CDR2 YSYEKL. Trimming took off 1 base at V and 7 bases at J, with 20 bases between the two ends. This CDR3 comprises 16 residues. The DNA for the CDR3 is TGCGCCAGCAGCCAAGGCGCACAGGCCGCCGTTGGGGAGCAGTACTTC. This gives the protein CASSQGAQAAVGEQYF.

The chain joins TRBV2 to TRBJ2-4; 10 nucleotides line up with TRBD1. The V gene's germline CDR1 is SNHLY and CDR2 FYNNEI. Trimming at V came to 6 bases and at J to 9 bases, leaving 8 bases not matched to a gene. This CDR3 has 14 residues. CDR3 amino acids: CASSLPGQGTIQYF. The CDR3 DNA is TGTGCCAGCAGCCTACCGGGACAGGGGACCATTCAGTACTTC.

This clone was counted between two and nine times. This chain connects TRBV29-1 to TRBJ2-1; unclear D gene. Germline V gene sequence: CDR1 SQVTM, CDR2 ANQGSEA. V lost 3 bases, J lost 7 bases, and 10 bases lay in between. The CDR3 is 12 residues long. The CDR3 spells CSVESGRNEQFF. The DNA of the CDR3 is TGCAGCGTTGAGTCGGGTCGGAATGAGCAGTTCTTC.

The chain combines TRBV5-1 with TRBJ2-2; the D gene is possibly TRBD2 (6 bases). V was pared by 3 bases and J by 7 bases, with 13 bases between. The CDR3 runs to 14 residues. Looked up from germline, CDR1 is SGHRS and CDR2 is YFSETQ. The CDR3 spells CASSSEGRVGELFF. The CDR3 DNA is TGCGCCAGCAGCTCGGAGGGCCGGGTCGGGGAGCTGTTTTTT.

The chain couples TRBV5-4 to TRBJ1-2; D not certain. Looked up from germline, CDR1 is SGHNT and CDR2 is YYREEE (reference sequence). The ends were cut back, 2 bases at V and 0 bases at J, with 8 bases in the middle. The CDR3 spans 14 residues. The chain's CDR3 is CASSFTRANYGYTF. For the CDR3, the DNA is TGTGCCAGCAGCTTTACTCGAGCTAACTATGGCTACACCTTC.